These 6 T cell receptor beta chains were sequenced from one sample in a study of CD8+CD57+ T cells in acquired aplastic anemia. Flow cytometry had shown expanded CD8+CD57+ cells in the patients chosen for sequencing. Profiling of TCR beta VDJ combinations and CDR3 sequences used genomic DNA as template. TCRdb recomputed calls from the reads with MiXCR, one row per CDR3 protein. The sample yields 200,000 or so distinct CDR3 sequences, just under 50% seen once. What was sequenced was sorted CD4+, CD8+, or CD8+CD57+ T cells (not recorded which) from PBMCs. The source is a human donor with aplastic anemia.

This clonotype has just a few counts. The junction does not match germline at one end; this may be a read error. The chain carries TRBV11-2 and TRBJ2-7; D uncertain. Germline CDR1 reads SGHAT; CDR2 reads FQNNGV. The CDR3 is 15 residues long. For the CDR3, the DNA is TGTGCCAGCAGCTTAGATCTAACAGCTCCCTACGAGCGGTACTTC. The encoded protein is CASSLDLTAPYERYF. Using reference TRBV11-2 and TRBJ2-7 for the parts outside the CDR3, the full variable domain is EAGVAQSPRYKIIEKRQSVAFWCNPISGHATLYWYQQILGQGPKLLIQFQNNGVVDDSQLPKDRFSAERLKGVDSTLKIQPAKLEDSAVYLCASSLDLTAPYERYFGPGTRLTVT.

The rearrangement joins TRBV11-1 to TRBJ2-3, with 13 bases matching TRBD2. After removal of 9 bases from V and 6 bases from J, the junction contained 9 bases not matched to a gene. In germline, CDR1 is SGHAT, CDR2 FQDESV (reference sequence). This CDR3 has 15 amino acids. The CDR3 spells CARGGLAGEADTQYF. In nucleotides, the CDR3 is TGTGCCAGGGGAGGACTAGCGGGAGAGGCGGATACGCAGTATTTT.

This rearrangement joins TRBV20-1 to TRBJ1-5; D is unclear. CDR3 length: 12 amino acids. Trimming stripped 1 base from V and 0 bases from J, with 1 base between. Germline-derived CDR1 and CDR2 are DFQATT and SNEGSKA (reference sequence). CDR3 in DNA: TGCAGTGCTAGAGCTAGCAATCAGCCCCAGCATTTT. Translation gives CSARASNQPQHF.

This clonotype was counted many times. The rearrangement links TRBV10-3 to TRBJ2-7; D gene ambiguous. V was shortened by 6 bases and J by 6 bases, with 9 bases between the two germline ends. The length of the CDR3 is 11 residues. Germline V gives CDR1 ENHRY, CDR2 SYGVKD. CDR3 loop: CAISDIFEQYF. The DNA for the CDR3 is TGTGCCATCAGCGACATTTTCGAGCAGTACTTC.

This clonotype was counted a few times. The V gene is TRBV19, the J gene TRBJ1-5, with 8 bases lining up with TRBD1. This CDR3 is 12 amino acids long. Per germline, CDR1 LNHDA and CDR2 SQIVND (reference sequence). The V gene end was trimmed by 8 bases and the J gene end by 6 bases; junction bases not matched to a gene: 3. The CDR3 nucleotides are TGTGCCAGTGCAGGGGGCAGTCAGCCCCAGCATTTT. It specifies CASAGGSQPQHF.

V usage is TRBV7-6 and J usage is TRBJ2-7; 10 bases line up with TRBD2. In germline, CDR1 is SGHVS, CDR2 FNYEAQ. The junction had 6 bases not matched to a gene; V was cut back by 0 bases and J by 4 bases. There are 16 residues in the CDR3. CDR3 nucleotide sequence: TGTGCCAGCAGCTTAGCGCCAGCGGGAGGGAATTACGAGCAGTACTTC. Amino acid sequence: CASSLAPAGGNYEQYF.